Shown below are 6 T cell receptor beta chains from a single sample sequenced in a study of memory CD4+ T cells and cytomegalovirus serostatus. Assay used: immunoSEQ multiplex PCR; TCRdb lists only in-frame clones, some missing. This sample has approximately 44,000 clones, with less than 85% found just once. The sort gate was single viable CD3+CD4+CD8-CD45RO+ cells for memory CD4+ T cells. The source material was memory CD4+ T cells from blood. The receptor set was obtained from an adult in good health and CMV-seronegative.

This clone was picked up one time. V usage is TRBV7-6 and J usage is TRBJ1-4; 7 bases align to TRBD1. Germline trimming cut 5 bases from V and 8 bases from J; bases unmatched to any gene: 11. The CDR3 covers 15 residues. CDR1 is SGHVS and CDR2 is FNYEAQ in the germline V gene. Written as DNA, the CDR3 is TGTGCCAGCAGCGCCCAACAGGGGAGTCGCGAAAAACTGTTTTTT. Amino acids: CASSAQQGSREKLFF.

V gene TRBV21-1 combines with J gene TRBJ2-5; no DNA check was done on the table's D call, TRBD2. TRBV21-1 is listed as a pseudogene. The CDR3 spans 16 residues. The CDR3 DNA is TGTGCCAGCAGCAAAAGCGGGATCCAGCGCCAAGAGACCCAGTACTTC. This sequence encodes CASSKSGIQRQETQYF.

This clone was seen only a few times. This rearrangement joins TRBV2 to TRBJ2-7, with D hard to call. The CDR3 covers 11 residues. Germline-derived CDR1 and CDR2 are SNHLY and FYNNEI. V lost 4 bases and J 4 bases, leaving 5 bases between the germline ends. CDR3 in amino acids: CASSVMYEQYF. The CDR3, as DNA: TGTGCCAGCAGTGTAATGTACGAGCAGTACTTC.

The CDR3 region is CASSLQTGFVISAGELFF. Written as DNA, the CDR3 is TGTGCCAGTAGTCTACAGACAGGGTTCGTTATAAGTGCCGGGGAGCTGTTTTTT. J is TRBJ2-2 and V is TRBV19, with 7 bases aligning to TRBD1. Germline V gene lookup returns CDR1 LNHDA and CDR2 SQIVND (reference sequence). V was clipped by 5 bases and J by 6 bases; unmatched bases: 18. CDR3 length equals 18 residues. Based on the CDR3 plus reference TRBV19 and TRBJ2-2, the full variable domain is DGGITQSPKYLFRKEGQNVTLSCEQNLNHDAMYWYRQDPGQGLRLIYYSQIVNDFQKGDIAEGYSVSREKKESFPLTVTSAQKNPTAFYLCASSLQTGFVISAGELFFGEGSRLTVL.

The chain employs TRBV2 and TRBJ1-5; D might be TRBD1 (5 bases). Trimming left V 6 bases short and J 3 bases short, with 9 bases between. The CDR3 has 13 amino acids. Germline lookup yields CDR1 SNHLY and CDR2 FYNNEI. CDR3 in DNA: TGTGCCAGCAGGCAGGGCTACAATCAGCCCCAGCATTTT. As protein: CASRQGYNQPQHF. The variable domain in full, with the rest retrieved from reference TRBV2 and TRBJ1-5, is EPEVTQTPSHQVTQMGQEVILRCVPISNHLYFYWYRQILGQKVEFLVSFYNNEISEKSEIFDDQFSVERPDGSNFTLKIRSTKLEDSAMYFCASRQGYNQPQHFGDGTRLSIL.

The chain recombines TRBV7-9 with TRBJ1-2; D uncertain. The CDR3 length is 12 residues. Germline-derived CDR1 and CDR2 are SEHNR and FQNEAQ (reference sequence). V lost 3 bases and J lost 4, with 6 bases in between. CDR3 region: CASSLGSYGYTF. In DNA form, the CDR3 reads TGTGCCAGCAGCTTGGGATCCTATGGCTACACCTTC.